A selection of T cell receptor beta chains follows, all from one sample in a study of T cells in pancreatic ductal adenocarcinoma. Produced via immunoSEQ multiplex PCR; TCRdb's table is partial and in-frame only. The profile shows 97,000 or so clones, about 95% of them singletons. Sequencing was done on a sample of PBMCs. Receptor source: a human donor with pancreatic ductal adenocarcinoma. CDR3s include the opening cysteine and the closing phenylalanine or tryptophan. Each record gives: V gene, clone size, J gene, D gene, CDR3 DNA, CDR3 protein. The D gene is left open where the match is weak. Rows give clone size only sometimes, using once, few, many, or a class for an expanded clone.

v_gene: TRBV6-5
abundance: -
j_gene: TRBJ1-4
d_gene: -
CDR3nt: TGTGCCAGCAGTTACCAAGGGGGAACTAATGAAAAACTGTTTTTT
CDR3aa: CASSYQGGTNEKLFF

v_gene: TRBV28
abundance: once
j_gene: TRBJ2-3
d_gene: -
CDR3nt: TGTGCCAGCAGTAAACAGGGAGGGTACACAGATACGCAGTATTTT
CDR3aa: CASSKQGGYTDTQYF

v_gene: TRBV5-1
abundance: -
j_gene: TRBJ1-2
d_gene: -
CDR3nt: TGCGCCAGCAGCTTGCTCGGGGTGGAGGGCTACACCTTC
CDR3aa: CASSLLGVEGYTF

v_gene: TRBV28
abundance: -
j_gene: TRBJ1-5
d_gene: TRBD1
CDR3nt: TGTGCCAGCAGTTTAGTACAGGGGCGTCAGCCCCAGCATTTT
CDR3aa: CASSLVQGRQPQHF

v_gene: TRBV7-9
abundance: -
j_gene: TRBJ2-3
d_gene: -
CDR3nt: TGTGCCAGCCACAGACGCACAGATACGCAGTATTTT
CDR3aa: CASHRRTDTQYF

v_gene: TRBV10-1
abundance: -
j_gene: TRBJ2-3
d_gene: -
CDR3nt: TGCGCCAGCAGTGAGTCATTAGATGGTACGCAGTATTTT
CDR3aa: CASSESLDGTQYF

v_gene: TRBV6-5
abundance: -
j_gene: TRBJ1-2
d_gene: -
CDR3nt: TGTGCCAGCAGTCTACTACAGGGTTCGATCTATGGCTACACCTTC
CDR3aa: CASSLLQGSIYGYTF

v_gene: TRBV10-3
abundance: -
j_gene: TRBJ2-2
d_gene: -
CDR3nt: TGTGCCATCAGTGACCCAGGGACCGGGGAGCTGTTTTTT
CDR3aa: CAISDPGTGELFF

v_gene: TRBV2
abundance: -
j_gene: TRBJ1-5
d_gene: -
CDR3nt: TGTGCCAGCAAGGGTAGGGGCACTAATCAGCCCCAGCATTTT
CDR3aa: CASKGRGTNQPQHF

v_gene: TRBV28
abundance: -
j_gene: TRBJ2-3
d_gene: TRBD2
CDR3nt: TGTGCCGCGATTAGCGGGAGTGCAGATACGCAGTATTTT
CDR3aa: CAAISGSADTQYF

v_gene: TRBV2
abundance: -
j_gene: TRBJ2-1
d_gene: TRBD2
CDR3nt: TGTGCCAGCAGCGCAGAACTAGCGGGCAATGAGCAGTTCTTC
CDR3aa: CASSAELAGNEQFF

v_gene: TRBV5-6
abundance: -
j_gene: TRBJ2-3
d_gene: TRBD1
CDR3nt: TGTGCCAGCAGCTTGGGGGGGACAGGGTCAACAGATACGCAGTATTTT
CDR3aa: CASSLGGTGSTDTQYF

v_gene: TRBV6-1
abundance: -
j_gene: TRBJ2-3
d_gene: TRBD2
CDR3nt: TGTGCCAGCAGTGGCCTAGCGGGGGTCATGACAGATACGCAGTATTTT
CDR3aa: CASSGLAGVMTDTQYF

v_gene: TRBV7-9
abundance: -
j_gene: TRBJ2-7
d_gene: TRBD1
CDR3nt: TGTGCCAGCAGCCATACCGGGACAGGGGGTCGTGAGCAGTACTTC
CDR3aa: CASSHTGTGGREQYF

v_gene: TRBV11-2
abundance: -
j_gene: TRBJ2-2
d_gene: TRBD2
CDR3nt: TGTGCCAGCAGCACGGTACGGACTAGCGGGAGGCTTAGGATCGGGGAGCTGTTTTTT
CDR3aa: CASSTVRTSGRLRIGELFF

v_gene: TRBV29-1
abundance: -
j_gene: TRBJ2-3
d_gene: TRBD1
CDR3nt: TGCAGCGTTGAGGCAGGACAGGGGAGCAGAGATACGCAGTATTTT
CDR3aa: CSVEAGQGSRDTQYF

v_gene: TRBV6-6
abundance: -
j_gene: TRBJ2-2
d_gene: TRBD2
CDR3nt: TGTGTTTGCTCGGGAGGGCCCACCGGGGAGCTGTTTTTT
CDR3aa: CVCSGGPTGELFF

v_gene: TRBV15
abundance: -
j_gene: TRBJ2-2
d_gene: -
CDR3nt: TGTGCCACCAGCAGAGACGGGACTGGCACCGGGGAGCTGTTTTTT
CDR3aa: CATSRDGTGTGELFF

v_gene: TRBV4-3
abundance: -
j_gene: TRBJ2-1
d_gene: TRBD1
CDR3nt: TGCGCCAGCAGCCCACGACAGGGGTGGGAGCAGTTCTTC
CDR3aa: CASSPRQGWEQFF

v_gene: TRBV6-6
abundance: -
j_gene: TRBJ2-7
d_gene: -
CDR3nt: TGTGCCAGCGGGCCGGGACTCACCTACGAGCAGTACTTC
CDR3aa: CASGPGLTYEQYF

v_gene: TRBV28
abundance: -
j_gene: TRBJ1-1
d_gene: -
CDR3nt: TGTGCCAGCATCACTCTCTCGGGTGTCGGCACTGAAGCTTTCTTT
CDR3aa: CASITLSGVGTEAFF

v_gene: TRBV27
abundance: -
j_gene: TRBJ1-4
d_gene: TRBD1
CDR3nt: TGTGCCAGCAGACTACAGGGGGCTGAAGAAAAACTGTTTTTT
CDR3aa: CASRLQGAEEKLFF

v_gene: TRBV11-1
abundance: -
j_gene: TRBJ2-7
d_gene: -
CDR3nt: TGTGCCAGCAGCCCCCCGACAGGCAACTCCTACGAGCAGTACTTC
CDR3aa: CASSPPTGNSYEQYF

v_gene: TRBV19
abundance: once
j_gene: TRBJ2-7
d_gene: TRBD2
CDR3nt: TGTGCCAGTAGGTCCGGGACTAGATTATATTATCGCTCCTACGAGCAGTACTTC
CDR3aa: CASRSGTRLYYRSYEQYF

v_gene: TRBV27
abundance: -
j_gene: TRBJ1-5
d_gene: TRBD1
CDR3nt: TGTGCCAGCAGTTACGGGACAGGAAACGGGCAGCCCCAGCATTTT
CDR3aa: CASSYGTGNGQPQHF

v_gene: TRBV19
abundance: few
j_gene: TRBJ1-2
d_gene: TRBD1
CDR3nt: TGTGCCAGTAGTCCAATTCTTTTCTCGACAGGGGGCAAAGTAAATGGCTACACCTTC
CDR3aa: CASSPILFSTGGKVNGYTF

v_gene: TRBV29-1
abundance: -
j_gene: TRBJ2-1
d_gene: -
CDR3nt: TGCAGCGTTGAAGTGTCAGGCTCCTACAATGAGCAGTTCTTC
CDR3aa: CSVEVSGSYNEQFF

v_gene: TRBV23-1
abundance: -
j_gene: TRBJ1-5
d_gene: -
CDR3nt: TGCGCCAGCAGTCAATCGAGAGGGTGTAATCAGCCCCAGCATTTT
CDR3aa: CASSQSRGCNQPQHF

v_gene: TRBV2
abundance: -
j_gene: TRBJ2-7
d_gene: TRBD1
CDR3nt: TGTGCCAGCAGTGAACAGGGGGCGGGGGAGCAGTACTTC
CDR3aa: CASSEQGAGEQYF

v_gene: TRBV2
abundance: -
j_gene: TRBJ2-3
d_gene: TRBD2
CDR3nt: TGTGCCAGCAGGAAAACTAGCGTTACGCAGTATTTT
CDR3aa: CASRKTSVTQYF

v_gene: TRBV7-2
abundance: -
j_gene: TRBJ2-7
d_gene: TRBD1
CDR3nt: TGTGCCAGCAGCCCACCGGGACAGCCCTACGAGCAGTACTTC
CDR3aa: CASSPPGQPYEQYF

v_gene: TRBV18
abundance: -
j_gene: TRBJ2-7
d_gene: TRBD1
CDR3nt: TGTGCCAGCTCACCTTGGACAGGGTTAGACGAGCAGTACTTC
CDR3aa: CASSPWTGLDEQYF

v_gene: TRBV10-3
abundance: -
j_gene: TRBJ2-5
d_gene: TRBD1
CDR3nt: TGTGCCATCAGTGATTTGGACAGGTACCAAGAGACCCAGTACTTC
CDR3aa: CAISDLDRYQETQYF

v_gene: TRBV5-6
abundance: -
j_gene: TRBJ2-3
d_gene: -
CDR3nt: TGTGCCAGCAGCTTTGGCGGGACCTCAGATACGCAGTATTTT
CDR3aa: CASSFGGTSDTQYF

v_gene: TRBV6-1
abundance: -
j_gene: TRBJ2-7
d_gene: -
CDR3nt: TGTGCCAGCAGTGAGAGGAGCTCCTACGAGCAGTACTTC
CDR3aa: CASSERSSYEQYF

v_gene: TRBV29-1
abundance: few
j_gene: TRBJ2-7
d_gene: TRBD1
CDR3nt: TGCAGCGTCGCCGGGACAGTCCACTACGAGCAGTACTTC
CDR3aa: CSVAGTVHYEQYF

v_gene: TRBV29-1
abundance: -
j_gene: TRBJ2-5
d_gene: TRBD2
CDR3nt: TGCAGCGCCACTAGCGGCCAAGAGACCCAGTACTTC
CDR3aa: CSATSGQETQYF